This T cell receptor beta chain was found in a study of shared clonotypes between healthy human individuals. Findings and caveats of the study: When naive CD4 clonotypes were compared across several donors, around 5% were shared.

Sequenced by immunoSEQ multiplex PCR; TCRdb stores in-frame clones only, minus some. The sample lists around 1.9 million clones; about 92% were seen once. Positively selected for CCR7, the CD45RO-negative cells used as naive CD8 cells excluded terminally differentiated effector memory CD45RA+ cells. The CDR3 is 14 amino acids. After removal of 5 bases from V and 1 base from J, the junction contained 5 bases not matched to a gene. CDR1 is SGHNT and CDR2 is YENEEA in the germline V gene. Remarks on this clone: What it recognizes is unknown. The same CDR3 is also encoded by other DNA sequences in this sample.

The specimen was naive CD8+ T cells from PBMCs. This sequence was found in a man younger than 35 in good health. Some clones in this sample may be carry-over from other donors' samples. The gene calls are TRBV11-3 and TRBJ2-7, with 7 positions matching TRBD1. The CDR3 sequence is CASSPRDSSYEQYF. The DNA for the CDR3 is TGTGCCAGCAGCCCCCGGGACAGTTCCTACGAGCAGTACTTC.